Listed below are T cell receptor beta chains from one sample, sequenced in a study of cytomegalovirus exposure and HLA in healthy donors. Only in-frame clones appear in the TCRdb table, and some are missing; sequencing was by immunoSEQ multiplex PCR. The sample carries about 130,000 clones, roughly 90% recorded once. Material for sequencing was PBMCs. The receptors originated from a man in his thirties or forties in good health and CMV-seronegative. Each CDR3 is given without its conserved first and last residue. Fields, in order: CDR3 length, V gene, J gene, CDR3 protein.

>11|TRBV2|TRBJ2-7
ASITTGRYEQY
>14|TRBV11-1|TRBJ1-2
ASSLEDRAANYGYT
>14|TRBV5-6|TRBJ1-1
ASSSGTGWGNTEAF
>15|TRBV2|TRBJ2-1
ASRVSPAVYTMYEQF
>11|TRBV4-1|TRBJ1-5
ASSQDLRGPQH
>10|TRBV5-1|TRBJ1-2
ASSYDRDGYT
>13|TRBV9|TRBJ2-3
ASSVVAGGADTQY
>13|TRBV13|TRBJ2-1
ASRYRALGVNEQF
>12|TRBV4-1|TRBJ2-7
ASSSGGAAYEQY
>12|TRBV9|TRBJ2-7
ASSVVDSSYEQY
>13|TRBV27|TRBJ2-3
ASSLIGTGHTTQY
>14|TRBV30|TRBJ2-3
AWSVGTTASTDTQY
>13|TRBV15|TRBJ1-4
ATSSRTGANEKLF
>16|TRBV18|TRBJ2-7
ASSPPLRSVFHSYEQY
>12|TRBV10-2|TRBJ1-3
ASSVRDSGNTIY
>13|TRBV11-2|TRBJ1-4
ASSLVSGSGEKLF
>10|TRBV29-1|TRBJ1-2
SVELGGYGYT
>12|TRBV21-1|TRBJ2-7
ASPGGVAGYEQY
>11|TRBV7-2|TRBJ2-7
ASSFVSNYEQY
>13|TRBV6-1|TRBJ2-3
ASRSGRAGTDTQY
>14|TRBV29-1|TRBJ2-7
SVLRWTGLGSYEQY
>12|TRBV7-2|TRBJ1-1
ASSPQGSGTEAF
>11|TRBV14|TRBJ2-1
ASSRTFNNEQF
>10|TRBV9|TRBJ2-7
ASSVTGGVQY
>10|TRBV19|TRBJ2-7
ASARGSNEQY
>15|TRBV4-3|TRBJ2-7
ASSQNPGLAGYYEQY
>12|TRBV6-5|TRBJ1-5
ASSYSRQSQPQH
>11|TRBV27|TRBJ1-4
ASSLRGEEKLF
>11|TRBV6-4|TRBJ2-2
ASSDSVAGELF
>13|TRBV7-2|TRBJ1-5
ASSSQVDLNQPQH
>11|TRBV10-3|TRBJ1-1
ATEGGVNTEAF
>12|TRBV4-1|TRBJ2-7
ASSSGLAMDEQY
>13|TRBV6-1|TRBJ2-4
ASSDPGQGKNIQY
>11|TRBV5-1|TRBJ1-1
ASSEGWGTEAF
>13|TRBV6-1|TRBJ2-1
ASSEALDPPNEQF
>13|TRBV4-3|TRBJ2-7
ASSLVAPGSYEQY
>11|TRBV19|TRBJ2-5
ASSFRDQETQY
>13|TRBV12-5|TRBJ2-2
ASGYSYRKTGELF
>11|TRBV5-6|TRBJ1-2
ASSFPGSYGYT
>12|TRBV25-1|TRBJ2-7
ASSGRWARYEQY
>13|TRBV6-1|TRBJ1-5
ASSGRTGGNQPQH
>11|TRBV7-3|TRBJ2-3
ASSTDRADTQY
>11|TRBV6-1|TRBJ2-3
ASSVRVPDTQY
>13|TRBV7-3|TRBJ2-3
ASKPLGVGLDTQY
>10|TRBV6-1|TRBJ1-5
ASMTVYQPQH
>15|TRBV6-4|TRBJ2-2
ASTGTGSVPVTGELF
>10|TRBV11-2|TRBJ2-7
ASSLDYSEQY
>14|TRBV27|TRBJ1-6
ASRLGGSGSSSPLH
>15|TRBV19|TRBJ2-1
ASSRETSGSSYNEQF
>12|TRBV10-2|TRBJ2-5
ASSTLAVQETQY
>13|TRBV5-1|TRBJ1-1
ASSSRTALNTEAF
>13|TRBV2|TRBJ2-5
ASKPGLANQETQY
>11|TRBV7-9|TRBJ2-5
ASSPAGGETQY